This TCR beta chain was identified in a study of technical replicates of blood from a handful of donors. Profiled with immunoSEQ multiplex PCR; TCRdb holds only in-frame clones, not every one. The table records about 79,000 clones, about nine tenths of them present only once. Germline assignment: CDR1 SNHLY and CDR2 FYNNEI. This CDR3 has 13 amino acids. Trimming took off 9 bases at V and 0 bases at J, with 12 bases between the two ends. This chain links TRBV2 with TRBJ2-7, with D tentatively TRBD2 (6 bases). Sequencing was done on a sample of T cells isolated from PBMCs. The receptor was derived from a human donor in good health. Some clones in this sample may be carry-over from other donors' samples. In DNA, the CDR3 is TGTGCCAGTGGAGGGGAGAGCTCCTACGAGCAGTACTTC. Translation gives CASGGESSYEQYF. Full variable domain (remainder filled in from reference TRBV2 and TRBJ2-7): EPEVTQTPSHQVTQMGQEVILRCVPISNHLYFYWYRQILGQKVEFLVSFYNNEISEKSEIFDDQFSVERPDGSNFTLKIRSTKLEDSAMYFCASGGESSYEQYFGPGTRLTVT.